This T cell receptor (beta chain) came from a study of beta chain features in type 1 diabetes. Study observations and caveats: Healthy donors had naive, central memory and Treg TCRB repertoires that appeared less similar than those seen among patients. Researchers report that Type 1 diabetes patients had moderately but significantly shorter TCRB CDR3s across all four CD4+ subsets. Type 1 diabetes patients had VDJ junctions that carried fewer insertions and more deletions.

Germline V gene data show CDR1 as SNHLY and CDR2 as FYNNEI. The length of the CDR3 is 13 residues. V lost 7 bases to trimming and J lost 4 bases, with 11 bases between them. A few counts support this clone. Its antigen is currently unknown. Expressed TCRB transcripts got sequenced, as all isolated RNA was reverse transcribed. TCRdb keeps only in-frame clones here, not all; method: immunoSEQ multiplex PCR. This sample yields fewer than 300,000 clones, of which under 13% are seen a single time; around 0.015% belongs to the top ten. The receptor's source is a man aged 25-45 years with type 1 diabetes. The chain has TRBV2 and TRBJ2-1; D unresolved. The material sequenced was naive CD4+ T cells from blood. Here the CDR3 DNA reads TGTGCCAGCACGACTGTTAAATACAATGAGCAGTTCTTC. Translation gives CASTTVKYNEQFF.